A selection of T cell receptor beta chains follows, all from one sample in a study of blood T cells in healthy people across ages. TCRdb reprocessed the 5' RACE reads via MiXCR and lists one record per CDR3 protein. This sample has over 550,000 distinct CDR3 sequences, with less than 35% found just once. The sequenced material came from blood. These receptors came from a woman of 80 years or more in good health. CDR3s include the opening cysteine and the closing phenylalanine or tryptophan. Each record gives: V gene, clone size, D gene, J gene, CDR3 DNA, CDR3 protein. D genes are given only for firm matches. The size of a clone is reported for some rows only, either as once, few or many, or as a class for expanded clones.

>TRBV20-1|many|.|TRBJ1-5
TGCAGTGCTAGAGAGCCAAGGGGCAATCAGCCCCAGCATTTT
CSAREPRGNQPQHF
>TRBV4-3|.|.|TRBJ2-2
TGCGCCAGCAGCCAAGTTATGAACGGGGAGCTGTTTTTT
CASSQVMNGELFF
>TRBV14|many|.|TRBJ1-2
TGTGCCAGCAGCCCCTTCTCCTATGGCTACACCTTC
CASSPFSYGYTF
>TRBV20-1|.|.|TRBJ2-7
TGCAGTGCGGAAGAGTCGGTGAGCTCCTACGAGCAGTACTTC
CSAEESVSSYEQYF
>TRBV7-2|.|.|TRBJ1-1
TGTGCCAGCAGCCCCACCAAACAGGGATTCACTGAAGCTTTCTTT
CASSPTKQGFTEAFF
>TRBV7-3|many|TRBD2|TRBJ2-3
TGTGCCAGCAGCAATAGCGGGGGACGGGATACGCAGTATTTT
CASSNSGGRDTQYF
>TRBV7-9|many|.|TRBJ2-7
TGTGCCAGCAGCTTAGCGGGTCGGCCAGCTCAGAGCTCCTACGAGCAGTACTTC
CASSLAGRPAQSSYEQYF
>TRBV7-6|many|.|TRBJ1-2
TGTGCCAGCAGCCCCGCTGTGGTAAACTATGGCTACACCTTC
CASSPAVVNYGYTF
>TRBV19|few|TRBD1|TRBJ2-1
TGTGCCAGTAGTGGCGCCACAGGGGGCTCCTACAATGAGCAGTTCTTC
CASSGATGGSYNEQFF
>TRBV7-9|many|TRBD1|TRBJ2-7
TGTGCCAGCAGCTTATCGGGACAGGGGGCGTACGAGCAGTACTTC
CASSLSGQGAYEQYF
>TRBV5-1|.|TRBD1|TRBJ1-1
TGCGCCAGCAGCTTGGAGGGGACAGGGGATAAAGCTTTCTTT
CASSLEGTGDKAFF
>TRBV6-1|.|.|TRBJ2-7
TGTGCCAGCACTACGGGTGTCCGGGGTAGTGGAGAGCAGTACTTC
CASTTGVRGSGEQYF
>TRBV29-1|many|.|TRBJ2-7
TGCAGCGTTGAGGTCAAGTACGAGCAGTACTTC
CSVEVKYEQYF
>TRBV5-6|few|.|TRBJ1-5
TGTGCCAGCAGCTTGGCCGCCCCAGGGCCTCAGCCCCAGCATTTT
CASSLAAPGPQPQHF
>TRBV30|.|TRBD1|TRBJ1-2
TGTGCCTGGAGGACAGGGGAGAGGATCCATGGCTACACCTTC
CAWRTGERIHGYTF
>TRBV28|many|TRBD1|TRBJ2-5
TGTGCCAGCAGTTTACTGACAGGGGTAGAGACCCAGTACTTC
CASSLLTGVETQYF
>TRBV2|many|.|TRBJ1-2
TGTGCCAGCAGTGAACTCGCGGGGGGCGCGTCAGGCTACACCTTC
CASSELAGGASGYTF
>TRBV20-1|many|.|TRBJ2-7
TGCAGTGCTAGCCGGGACGCCAGCTCCTACGAGCAGTACTTC
CSASRDASSYEQYF
>TRBV4-3|many|TRBD1|TRBJ2-5
TGCGCCAGCAGCCAAGATTCCGGCAGGGGGAGAGAGACCCAGTACTTC
CASSQDSGRGRETQYF
>TRBV11-2|.|.|TRBJ1-6
TGTGCCAGCAGCAACGGTGGTTGGGGTGGCAATTCACCCCTCCACTTT
CASSNGGWGGNSPLHF
>TRBV11-1|many|TRBD1|TRBJ2-3
TGTGCCAGCGGCAGGGGGCCTACCGCGACAGATACGCAGTATTTT
CASGRGPTATDTQYF
>TRBV2|.|.|TRBJ2-1
TGTGCCAGGGGAATTTACAATGAGCAGTTCTTC
CARGIYNEQFF
>TRBV25-1|.|.|TRBJ2-3
TGTGCCAGCAGGCCCGACACCGGAGAAAAACTGTATTTT
CASRPDTGEKLYF
>TRBV5-1|few|.|TRBJ2-1
TGCGCCAGCAGCTTGGGGTCGAGTGAGCAGTTCTTC
CASSLGSSEQFF
>TRBV14|many|.|TRBJ2-1
TGTGCCAGCAGCTTTATCGATGAGCAGTTCTTC
CASSFIDEQFF
>TRBV7-2|many|.|TRBJ2-3
TGTGCCAGCAGCTTAGTGGGGTCGCGGTCCACAGATACGCAGTATTTT
CASSLVGSRSTDTQYF